This T cell receptor beta chain appears in the sequencing data of a study of T cells in localized non-small cell lung cancer. Notes on the study in general: Only one tumor region was sequenced, so heterogeneity remains possible. Uninvolved adjacent lung had higher T cell clonality than tumor and all other tissues.

This table comes from immunoSEQ multiplex PCR, and its TCRdb copy is limited to in-frame clones, with some not included. The sample records 3,500 to 5,000 clones, around 25% being singletons. Trimming removed 3 bases from V and 8 bases from J, with 13 bases in between. This CDR3 is 14 amino acids long. Germline CDR1 and CDR2: SGHNT and YENEEA. To note about this clone: Its target is not known.

The source material was lung tumor tissue, sampled before any cancer treatment. This clonotype originated in a male donor at least 60 years old with stage I lung adenocarcinoma. This chain connects TRBV11-3 to TRBJ1-4; D might be TRBD1 (6 bases). CDR3 in amino acids: CASSFMAGAEKLFF. The CDR3 bases are TGTGCCAGCAGCTTCATGGCAGGGGCGGAAAAACTGTTTTTT.